A selection of T cell receptor beta chains follows, all from one sample in a study of T cells in localized non-small cell lung cancer. Measured with immunoSEQ multiplex PCR; TCRdb has only the in-frame clones, and not every one. The repertoire holds approximately 60,000 clones, 85% to 90% seen once, with under 2% in the top ten. Specimen: peripheral blood, collected before any cancer treatment. These receptors originate from a woman aged 40-69 years with stage I lung adenocarcinoma. Each CDR3 is given with its conserved first and last residue. Fields, in order: D gene, clone size, J gene, V gene, CDR3 DNA, CDR3 protein. A D gene is named only where the DNA matches it firmly. Only some rows state a clone size, as once, few, many or a class for expanded clones.

TRBD1 | - | TRBJ1-1 | TRBV15 | TGTGCCACCAGCAGGGCCGCAGGGACAGGGGCGAACACTGAAGCTTTCTTT | CATSRAAGTGANTEAFF
- | - | TRBJ2-1 | TRBV5-4 | TGTGCCAGCAGCTTGGGTGGGAGGAATGAGCAGTTCTTC | CASSLGGRNEQFF
- | - | TRBJ2-7 | TRBV28 | TGTGCCAGCAGTTTAGGGGGGAAATACGAGCAGTACTTC | CASSLGGKYEQYF
- | - | TRBJ2-7 | TRBV9 | TGTGCCAGCAGCGCCCTCTCCTCCGGGGAGTACGAGCAGTACTTC | CASSALSSGEYEQYF
- | - | TRBJ1-5 | TRBV6-6 | TGTGCCGCCAGCAGGGTTGGTAGCAATCAGCCCCAGCATTTT | CAASRVGSNQPQHF
- | - | TRBJ2-1 | TRBV28 | TGTGCCAGCAGTCCGGGTTACAATGAGCAGTTCTTC | CASSPGYNEQFF
TRBD2 | - | TRBJ2-1 | TRBV11-3 | TGTGCCAGCAGCTTAGGGCGGGGGGGCCACAATGAGCAGTTCTTC | CASSLGRGGHNEQFF
- | once | TRBJ1-1 | TRBV7-9 | TGTGCCAGCAGCTCCTTCGAGGGGACCACTGAAGCTTTCTTT | CASSSFEGTTEAFF
TRBD2 | once | TRBJ2-7 | TRBV15 | TGTGCCACCAGCAGAGCCGAGCGGGAGGTCGCCGAGCAGTACTTC | CATSRAEREVAEQYF
TRBD2 | - | TRBJ2-1 | TRBV30 | TGTGCCGGACGACTAGCGGGGGGGCAGTACAATGAGCAGTTCTTC | CAGRLAGGQYNEQFF
TRBD1 | - | TRBJ2-2 | TRBV5-1 | TGCGCCAGCAGCTTGCGCCGGGGGACAGGTCTATCCACCGGGGAGCTGTTTTTT | CASSLRRGTGLSTGELFF
- | once | TRBJ2-2 | TRBV7-3 | TGTGCCAGCAGCTTTCTAGGGTCAGCGGAGCGGAGTCACACCGGGGAGCTGTTTTTT | CASSFLGSAERSHTGELFF
- | - | TRBJ1-4 | TRBV19 | TGTGCCAGTAGTATGCAGGCGGGGACCGCAGCAAAACTGTTTTTT | CASSMQAGTAAKLFF
- | once | TRBJ2-3 | TRBV27 | TGTGCCAGCAGTTTAGGGGTTCTATTGACAGATACGCAGTATTTT | CASSLGVLLTDTQYF
- | - | TRBJ1-1 | TRBV15 | TGTGCCACCAGCAGAGATTCGCCAGCCTTCATGAACACTGAAGCTTTCTTT | CATSRDSPAFMNTEAFF
- | - | TRBJ1-2 | TRBV28 | TGTGCCAGCAGTTCTGGGGTCGGCTACACCTTC | CASSSGVGYTF
TRBD2 | - | TRBJ2-7 | TRBV15 | TGTGCCACCAGCCGGGGGGGGGCTCCCTACGAGCAGTACTTC | CATSRGGAPYEQYF
- | - | TRBJ1-1 | TRBV6-6 | TGTGCCAGCAGGAACGAACGAGGGGCTTTCTTT | CASRNERGAFF
- | - | TRBJ2-3 | TRBV28 | TGTGCCAGCACAAAACAGGGTATCGTCACAGATACGCAGTATTTT | CASTKQGIVTDTQYF
TRBD2 | once | TRBJ2-7 | TRBV5-1 | TGCGCCAGCAGCGGTCCTGGACTAGCGGGTTATCAGTACGAGCAGTACTTC | CASSGPGLAGYQYEQYF
- | - | TRBJ1-3 | TRBV4-3 | TGCGCCAGCAGCCAAGACGGCTACTCTGGAAACACCATATATTTT | CASSQDGYSGNTIYF
- | few | TRBJ2-7 | TRBV2 | TGTGCCAGCGACCGAGACAGGAACTACGAGCAGTACTTC | CASDRDRNYEQYF
- | - | TRBJ2-6 | TRBV2 | TGTGCCAGCAAACAGAACATACAATCTGGGGCCAACGTCCTGACTTTC | CASKQNIQSGANVLTF
- | - | TRBJ2-1 | TRBV9 | TGTGCCAGCAGCGGGAGCTCCTACAATGAGCAGTTCTTC | CASSGSSYNEQFF
- | - | TRBJ1-2 | TRBV28 | TGTGCCAGCAGTTCTGGGGGTGGCTATGGCTACACCTTC | CASSSGGGYGYTF
- | - | TRBJ2-7 | TRBV7-6 | TGTGCCAGCAGCGCAGCTTACGAGCAGTACTTC | CASSAAYEQYF
- | - | TRBJ1-6 | TRBV5-8 | TGTGCCAGCAGCTTGGCCCGTATGGATTATAATTCACCCCTCCACTTT | CASSLARMDYNSPLHF
- | - | TRBJ1-5 | TRBV28 | TGTGCCAGCAGTTGGGTCTTCCGACGCGTCAATCAGCCCCAGCATTTT | CASSWVFRRVNQPQHF
TRBD1 | - | TRBJ2-7 | TRBV28 | TGTGCCAGCAGCTCCGGGACAGGGGGCTACGAGCAGTACTTC | CASSSGTGGYEQYF
- | - | TRBJ1-5 | TRBV5-1 | TGCGCCAGCAGCTTGGGCCCGGGGGGCAATCAGCCCCAGCATTTT | CASSLGPGGNQPQHF
TRBD1 | - | TRBJ1-1 | TRBV5-1 | TGCGCCAGCAGCTTGGCCGGGGACAGGGGAAATGAAGCTTTCTTT | CASSLAGDRGNEAFF
TRBD1 | - | TRBJ1-3 | TRBV7-9 | TGTGCCAGCAGAAAAGACAGGGGTAGTGACACCATATATTTT | CASRKDRGSDTIYF
TRBD1 | - | TRBJ1-1 | TRBV30 | TGTGCCTGGAGTGTACAGGGGGGGCAAATCACTGAAGCTTTCTTT | CAWSVQGGQITEAFF